These 30 T cell receptor beta chains were sequenced from one sample in a study of beta chain features in type 1 diabetes. The isolated RNA, all of it, was reverse transcribed, so expressed TCRB transcripts were what got sequenced. Method: immunoSEQ multiplex PCR; TCRdb's copy keeps in-frame clones and lacks some. This sample has 300,000 or so clones; 6.5% to 10% occur once, and the top ten carry less than 0.5%. The material sequenced was central memory CD4+ T cells from blood. These TCRs come from a woman under 30 in good health.

In this sample, this clone turned up a few times. The chain recombines TRBV10-3 with TRBJ1-4; no clear D. The germline V gene has CDR1 ENHRY and CDR2 SYGVKD. V lost 10 bases and J lost 5, with 17 bases in between. The CDR3 is made up of 14 amino acids. CDR3 in DNA: TGTGCCAGCAGCGCTACCTGGACGAATGAAAAACTGTTTTTT. Translating gives CASSATWTNEKLFF.

The chain joins TRBV18 to TRBJ2-3; perhaps TRBD1 as D (5 bases). Germline CDR1 is KGHSH and CDR2 is LQKENI. The CDR3 is 14 amino acids. Trimming removed 8 bases at V and 0 bases at J, with 12 bases between. The CDR3 sequence is CASRQGSSTDTQYF. CDR3 sequence (DNA): TGTGCCAGCCGTCAGGGATCTAGCACAGATACGCAGTATTTT. The whole variable domain, filled in from reference TRBV18 and TRBJ2-3, reads NAGVMQNPRHLVRRRGQEARLRCSPMKGHSHVYWYRQLPEEGLKFMVYLQKENIIDESGMPKERFSAEFPKEGPSILRIQQVVRGDSAAYFCASRQGSSTDTQYFGPGTRLTVL.

There are many counts of this clone. This chain connects TRBV7-2 to TRBJ1-2; TRBD1 aligns across 7 bases. V lost 5 bases to trimming and J lost 6 bases; unmatched junction nucleotides: 6. The CDR3 spans 13 residues. Germline V gene data show CDR1 as SGHTA and CDR2 as FQGNSA. This chain's CDR3 is CASSARQGDGYTF. The DNA for the CDR3 is TGTGCCAGCAGCGCCAGACAGGGAGATGGCTACACCTTC.

This clone occurred a few times. The chain recombines TRBV7-6 with TRBJ2-1; perhaps TRBD2 as D (5 bases). Germline V lookup: CDR1 SGHVS, CDR2 FNYEAQ. V lost 2 bases, J lost 9 bases, and 8 bases lay in between. This CDR3 has 12 amino acids. CDR3 DNA sequence: TGTGCCAGCAGCTTATGGAGGAGTGAGCAGTTCTTC. Translated, it gives CASSLWRSEQFF.

The chain is built from TRBV11-2 and TRBJ2-7, with TRBD1 matching 11 bases. The V and J ends lost 1 base and 3 bases, in that order; junction bases with no gene match: 14. Germline CDR1 and CDR2: SGHAT and FQNNGV. CDR3 length: 19 amino acids. The CDR3 nucleotides are TGTGCCAGCAGCTTAGGACGGGACAGGGGGACAGCTCGATTCTACGAGCAGTACTTC. Protein: CASSLGRDRGTARFYEQYF.

This clone has only a few counts. This chain links TRBV7-9 with TRBJ2-1, with D possibly matching TRBD2 (5 bases). Germline V gives CDR1 SEHNR, CDR2 FQNEAQ (reference sequence). V dropped 5 bases and J dropped 10 bases, with 15 bases sitting between them. The CDR3 has 13 amino acids. Written as DNA, the CDR3 is TGTGCCAGCAGCCCCTCTCGGAGCGGAGAGCAGTTCTTC. Its translation: CASSPSRSGEQFF. The variable domain in full, completed from reference TRBV7-9 and TRBJ2-1, reads DTGVSQNPRHKITKRGQNVTFRCDPISEHNRLYWYRQTLGQGPEFLTYFQNEAQLEKSRLLSDRFSAERPKGSFSTLEIQRTEQGDSAMYLCASSPSRSGEQFFGPGTRLTVL.

This clone was recorded a few times. This chain uses TRBV18 with TRBJ2-7; 10 bases align to TRBD2. Losses at the gene ends were 3 bases for V and 5 bases for J; bases not matched to a gene: 4. The CDR3 consists of 14 residues. Germline V gives CDR1 KGHSH, CDR2 LQKENI. The CDR3 nucleotides are TGTGCCAGCTCACCCTCTAGCGGGAGCAACGAGCAGTACTTC. As protein: CASSPSSGSNEQYF. The whole variable domain, filled in from reference TRBV18 and TRBJ2-7, reads NAGVMQNPRHLVRRRGQEARLRCSPMKGHSHVYWYRQLPEEGLKFMVYLQKENIIDESGMPKERFSAEFPKEGPSILRIQQVVRGDSAAYFCASSPSSGSNEQYFGPGTRLTVT.

This chain uses TRBV7-2 with TRBJ2-7; TRBD1 might be the D (6 bases). The CDR3 consists of 14 residues. CDR1 and CDR2 (germline): SGHTA, FQGNSA. V dropped 5 bases and J dropped 4 bases, with 15 bases sitting between them. DNA for the CDR3: TGTGCCAGCAGCCCCGGCGGGCAGGGGTACGAGCAGTACTTC. It specifies CASSPGGQGYEQYF.

The sample holds many counts of this clone. V usage is TRBV28 and J usage is TRBJ1-3, with D hard to call. Deletions cut 1 base from V and 0 bases from J, with 13 bases between. Germline CDR1 MDHEN, CDR2 SYDVKM. The CDR3 loop spans 17 amino acids. The CDR3 DNA reads TGTGCCAGCAGTTTATTCCATCTTACCAACTCTGGAAACACCATATATTTT. Residues: CASSLFHLTNSGNTIYF.

This clone has a count of ten or more. Other DNA sequences in the same sample also yield this CDR3. The V call is TRBV4-2, the J call TRBJ1-4; D remains ambiguous. CDR1 is LGHNA, CDR2 YNFKEQ, per germline. The ends were cut back, 1 base at V and 5 bases at J, with 8 bases in the middle. The length of the CDR3 is 14 residues. This chain's CDR3 is CASSQVDGNEKLFF. As DNA, the CDR3 is TGTGCCAGCAGCCAAGTGGATGGGAATGAAAAACTGTTTTTT.

In its sample, this clone was seen many times. V usage is TRBV28 and J usage is TRBJ2-3, with D maybe TRBD2 (5 bases). The CDR3 loop spans 13 amino acids. The V gene's germline CDR1 is MDHEN and CDR2 SYDVKM. V was clipped by 5 bases and J by 3 bases, with 9 bases between them. The DNA for the CDR3 is TGTGCCAGCAGTCACCCGGGGACAGATACGCAGTATTTT. Amino acid sequence: CASSHPGTDTQYF.

In its sample, this clone was seen a few times. J is TRBJ1-1 and V is TRBV10-3; 8 bases agree with TRBD1. Germline loops: CDR1 ENHRY, CDR2 SYGVKD. The CDR3 is 16 amino acids. V lost 2 bases, J lost 12 bases, and 17 bases stayed unmatched. The CDR3 coding sequence is TGTGCCATCAGTGAGCCTGGACAGGGCGTAGTCCCTAGTCCTTTCTTT. This translates into CAISEPGQGVVPSPFF.

This clone appeared a few times. This chain joins TRBV10-3 and TRBJ2-7; TRBD2 matches 14 bases. This CDR3 has 17 residues. The J segment lost 0 bases and the V segment lost 3 bases, leaving 4 bases of the junction unmatched. Germline V lookup: CDR1 ENHRY, CDR2 SYGVKD. This CDR3 reads CAISDGLAGGRSYEQYF. For the CDR3, the DNA is TGTGCCATCAGTGACGGACTAGCGGGAGGTCGCTCCTACGAGCAGTACTTC.

This sequence joins TRBV7-2 and TRBJ2-1; the D is unclear. CDR3 length: 12 amino acids. CDR1 is SGHTA, CDR2 FQGNSA, per germline. The V end lost 7 bases, the J end lost 6 bases, and 10 bases lay between the germline ends. The CDR3 is CASNPNSNEQFF. The CDR3 bases are TGTGCCAGCAACCCCAACAGCAATGAGCAGTTCTTC.

The CDR3 DNA follows: TGTGCCAGCAGCCTCACATTAGCCAAAAACATTCAGTACTTC. Translated, it gives CASSLTLAKNIQYF. The genes are TRBV5-4 and TRBJ2-4; D is undetermined. The CDR3 consists of 14 residues. V lost 4 bases to trimming and J lost 0 bases, with 8 bases between them. Looked up from germline, CDR1 is SGHNT and CDR2 is YYREEE (reference sequence).

The chain carries TRBV4-3 and TRBJ2-1; 8 nucleotides agree with TRBD2. This CDR3 region has 16 residues. Trimming at V came to 0 bases and at J to 0 bases, leaving 1 base not matched to a gene. CDR1 is LGHNA and CDR2 is YSLEER in the germline V gene. CDR3 loop: CASSQEGTSSYNEQFF. CDR3 bases: TGCGCCAGCAGCCAAGAGGGGACTAGCTCCTACAATGAGCAGTTCTTC.

This clone came up many times. The chain links TRBV7-9 to TRBJ1-1; weak D call: TRBD1 (5 bases). Trimming shortened V by 6 bases and J by 1 base, and 12 bases separated the two germline ends. The CDR3 loop spans 14 amino acids. Germline values: CDR1 SEHNR, CDR2 FQNEAQ (reference sequence). The CDR3 DNA reads as TGTGCCAGCAGTACGGGACGGTCGAACACTGAAGCTTTCTTT. Translated: CASSTGRSNTEAFF.

This clone appeared a few times. V and J are TRBV5-6 and TRBJ2-1, with a tentative D call TRBD2 (6 bases). There are 14 residues in the CDR3. From germline, CDR1 is SGHDT and CDR2 YYEEEE. V was clipped by 5 bases and J by 9 bases, with 18 bases between them. CDR3 residues: CASRGWVGSIEQFF. The CDR3 DNA reads TGTGCCAGCAGGGGTTGGGTCGGGAGCATTGAGCAGTTCTTC.

The V gene is TRBV5-1, the J gene TRBJ1-2, with 10 bases identical to TRBD1. Losses at the gene ends were 4 bases for V and 8 bases for J; bases not matched to a gene: 5. CDR3 size: 13 residues. Germline V gives CDR1 SGHRS, CDR2 YFSETQ. As DNA, the CDR3 is TGCGCCAGCAGCGTGACAGGGGGCGGAGGCTACACCTTC. It codes for CASSVTGGGGYTF. Drawing the rest from reference TRBV5-1 and TRBJ1-2, the complete variable domain is KAGVTQTPRYLIKTRGQQVTLSCSPISGHRSVSWYQQTPGQGLQFLFEYFSETQRNKGNFPGRFSGRQFSNSRSEMNVSTLELGDSALYLCASSVTGGGGYTFGSGTRLTVV.

The V gene is TRBV2, the J gene TRBJ2-1; tentatively, D is TRBD1 or TRBD2 (6 bases each). Germline V gene sequence: CDR1 SNHLY, CDR2 FYNNEI. This CDR3 contains 15 residues. The V end lost 8 bases, the J end lost 4 bases, and 18 bases lay between the germline ends. The CDR3 loop is CASQGQPGGYNEQFF. In DNA form, the CDR3 reads TGTGCCAGCCAGGGACAACCCGGGGGTTACAATGAGCAGTTCTTC.

This clone showed up just a few times. The chain couples TRBV11-2 to TRBJ2-7, with 10 positions matching TRBD2. The CDR3 runs to 15 residues. J gave up 8 bases and V 5 bases, and 12 bases lay outside the gene matches. Germline V gene sequence: CDR1 SGHAT, CDR2 FQNNGV. The CDR3 loop is CASSQDALAGWKQYF. DNA of the CDR3: TGTGCCAGCAGCCAGGACGCACTAGCGGGATGGAAGCAGTACTTC.

Of note for this clone: Other DNA sequences in this sample translate to the same CDR3. This sequence joins TRBV5-1 and TRBJ2-1, with D hard to call. V was pared by 0 bases and J by 1 base, with 2 bases between. Germline loops: CDR1 SGHRS, CDR2 YFSETQ. The CDR3 is 13 amino acids. CDR3 in amino acids: CASSLGSYNEQFF. CDR3 coding DNA: TGCGCCAGCAGCTTGGGGTCCTACAATGAGCAGTTCTTC.

This rearrangement joins TRBV5-6 to TRBJ2-7; D uncertain. Trimming stripped 3 bases from V and 2 bases from J, with 15 bases between. The CDR3 consists of 15 residues. Germline V gene data show CDR1 as SGHDT and CDR2 as YYEEEE. The CDR3 loop reads CASSSFWSRAYEQYF. The CDR3 DNA sequence: TGTGCCAGCAGCTCCTTCTGGTCCCGAGCCTACGAGCAGTACTTC.

This chain's CDR3 is CASTRGGTQPQHF. The CDR3 coding sequence is TGTGCCAGCACCCGAGGGGGGACTCAGCCCCAGCATTTT. V gene TRBV28 combines with J gene TRBJ1-5; tentative D call: TRBD1 (6 bases). V lost 7 bases and J 6 bases, leaving 13 bases between the germline ends. The V gene's germline CDR1 is MDHEN and CDR2 SYDVKM. This CDR3 has 13 residues.

The sample holds many counts of this clone. The chain employs TRBV27 and TRBJ1-2; 8 bases are a match to TRBD1. The germline gives CDR1 MNHEY, CDR2 SMNVEV (reference sequence). The length of the CDR3 is 13 residues. The trim removed 6 bases at V and 4 bases at J, leaving 4 bases unmatched. CDR3 sequence reads: CASRRQGSYGYTF. The CDR3 bases are TGTGCCAGCAGACGACAGGGGAGCTATGGCTACACCTTC.

In regard to this clone: The sample has other DNA sequences that encode this CDR3 too. The chain combines TRBV28 with TRBJ1-1; no firm D call. The V end lost 5 bases, the J end lost 4 bases, and 5 bases lay between the germline ends. This CDR3 region has 11 residues. Germline values: CDR1 MDHEN, CDR2 SYDVKM. The CDR3 region has the DNA TGTGCCAGCAGTCGGGGCACTGAAGCTTTCTTT. Translation gives CASSRGTEAFF.

In its sample, this clone was seen a few times. The chain carries TRBV7-2 and TRBJ2-7; 7 positions agree with TRBD2. The CDR3 loop spans 15 amino acids. Looked up from germline, CDR1 is SGHTA and CDR2 is FQGNSA. V lost 1 base and J lost 4; bases outside the gene matches: 7. This chain's CDR3 is CASSLVSTSNYEQYF. The DNA of the CDR3 is TGTGCCAGCAGCTTAGTCTCGACTAGCAATTACGAGCAGTACTTC.

The rearrangement joins TRBV7-9 to TRBJ1-2; 8 nucleotides agree with TRBD1. In germline, CDR1 is SEHNR, CDR2 FQNEAQ (reference sequence). J gave up 4 bases and V 1 base, and 2 bases lay outside the gene matches. The CDR3 has 14 amino acids. The CDR3 nucleotides read TGTGCCAGCAGCTTAGGACAGGGGAGCTATGGCTACACCTTC. Translated, it gives CASSLGQGSYGYTF.

As DNA, the CDR3 is TGTGCCAGTAGTATCGGGGGACAGTTAGATACGCAGTATTTT. Protein: CASSIGGQLDTQYF. This chain uses TRBV19 with TRBJ2-3, with D possibly being TRBD1 (7 bases). The CDR3 runs to 14 residues. The germline gives CDR1 LNHDA, CDR2 SQIVND (reference sequence). Deletions cut 3 bases from V and 5 bases from J, with 12 bases between.

Ten or more counts support this clone. The rearrangement links TRBV7-2 to TRBJ2-1; TRBD2 agrees at 13 bases. The CDR3 has 16 amino acids. Losses at the gene ends were 2 bases for V and 7 bases for J; bases not matched to a gene: 5. The germline CDR1 and CDR2 sequences are SGHTA and FQGNSA. This CDR3 reads CASSLTSGRAANEQFF. In DNA form, the CDR3 reads TGTGCCAGCAGCTTAACTAGCGGGAGGGCCGCGAATGAGCAGTTCTTC.